Listed below are T cell receptor beta chains from one sample, sequenced in a study of shared clonotypes between healthy human individuals. TCRdb keeps only in-frame clones here, not all; method: immunoSEQ multiplex PCR. The table has about 2,500,000 clones, more than 90% seen once. The sequencing sample was made of naive CD4+ T cells sorted from blood. The receptors here all came from a man between 18 and 35 years old in good health. CDR3s include the opening cysteine and the closing phenylalanine or tryptophan. Each record gives: clone size, D gene, J gene, V gene, CDR3 protein, CDR3 DNA. D genes are given only for firm matches. Not every row has a clone size; where given, it reads once, few, many or a size class.

>.|TRBD2|TRBJ2-1|TRBV4-1
CASSPSGVAGAHNEQFF
TGCGCCAGCAGCCCCTCGGGGGTAGCGGGGGCGCACAATGAGCAGTTCTTC
>.|TRBD1|TRBJ1-1|TRBV23-1
CASSHVTGRFTEAFF
TGCGCCAGCAGTCACGTGACAGGGAGGTTCACTGAAGCTTTCTTT
>.|.|TRBJ1-2|TRBV10-3
CAISADPFYGYTF
TGTGCCATCAGTGCGGACCCCTTCTATGGCTACACCTTC
>.|TRBD1|TRBJ2-1|TRBV19
CASSMGDRGLYNEQFF
TGTGCCAGTAGTATGGGTGACAGGGGGCTATACAATGAGCAGTTCTTC
>.|.|TRBJ2-7|TRBV30
CAWSGSVYEQYF
TGTGCCTGGAGTGGTAGCGTCTACGAGCAGTACTTC
>.|.|TRBJ2-7|TRBV19
CASIGSGEQYF
TGTGCCAGTATTGGGAGTGGCGAGCAGTACTTC
>.|.|TRBJ2-3|TRBV7-2
CASSLAERALGTDTQYF
TGTGCCAGCAGCTTAGCCGAACGGGCCCTAGGCACAGATACGCAGTATTTT
>once|TRBD1|TRBJ1-1|TRBV19
CASKGQALPETEAFF
TGTGCCAGTAAGGGACAGGCCCTTCCAGAGACTGAAGCTTTCTTT
>.|.|TRBJ1-4|TRBV4-1
CASSQDARKSLKLFF
TGCGCCAGCAGCCAAGATGCCCGGAAGAGCTTGAAACTGTTTTTT
>once|TRBD1|TRBJ2-7|TRBV5-8
CASSSDRGHYEQYF
TGTGCCAGCAGCTCGGACAGGGGGCACTACGAGCAGTACTTC
>.|TRBD2|TRBJ2-5|TRBV7-2
CASSLPSGSFGTQYF
TGTGCCAGCAGCTTACCTAGCGGGAGTTTCGGGACCCAGTACTTC
>.|.|TRBJ1-1|TRBV6-5
CANSRGGPNTEAFF
TGTGCCAACAGCCGGGGGGGGCCGAACACTGAAGCTTTCTTT
>.|.|TRBJ2-7|TRBV29-1
CSVGGSYYEQYF
TGCAGCGTTGGTGGCAGTTACTACGAGCAGTACTTC
>.|TRBD1|TRBJ1-1|TRBV30
CALRPQGATEAFF
TGTGCCTTAAGACCTCAGGGGGCTACTGAAGCTTTCTTT
>.|TRBD2|TRBJ2-2|TRBV10-2
CASSESYRGGAAGELFF
TGCGCCAGCAGTGAGTCATATCGCGGGGGGGCCGCCGGGGAGCTGTTTTTT
>.|.|TRBJ2-1|TRBV6-6
CASSQTGTYNEQFF
TGTGCCAGCAGTCAAACCGGGACTTACAATGAGCAGTTCTTC
>.|.|TRBJ2-2|TRBV7-7
CASSLDSQGAGELFF
TGTGCTAGCAGCTTAGACTCTCAGGGAGCCGGGGAGCTGTTTTTT
>.|TRBD1|TRBJ1-1|TRBV5-4
CASSPPSGQLGTEAFF
TGTGCCAGCAGCCCTCCCTCGGGACAGCTCGGAACTGAAGCTTTCTTT
>.|.|TRBJ2-6|TRBV7-9
CASSEWGQGGPGANVLTF
TGTGCCAGCAGCGAGTGGGGGCAGGGGGGCCCTGGGGCCAACGTCCTGACTTTC
>.|.|TRBJ2-2|TRBV7-2
CASSTQNTGELFF
TGTGCCAGCTCCACGCAGAACACCGGGGAGCTGTTTTTT
>.|.|TRBJ2-7|TRBV28
CASRPGSAGTYEQYF
TGTGCCAGCAGACCCGGGAGCGCGGGTACCTACGAGCAGTACTTC
>once|TRBD1|TRBJ1-2|TRBV28
CASRGGQFYGGYTF
TGTGCCAGCAGGGGGGGACAGTTCTATGGAGGCTACACCTTC
>.|.|TRBJ2-2|TRBV6-1
CASTQAGAGELFF
TGTGCCAGCACCCAGGCCGGGGCCGGGGAGCTGTTTTTT
>.|.|TRBJ2-2|TRBV7-2
CASSFVVANTGELFF
TGTGCCAGCAGCTTCGTCGTTGCGAACACCGGGGAGCTGTTTTTT
>.|TRBD1|TRBJ1-4|TRBV28
CASSSRRDSAEKLFF
TGTGCCAGCAGTTCTCGCCGGGACAGCGCTGAAAAACTGTTTTTT
>.|.|TRBJ2-1|TRBV5-1
CASSLGETANNEQFF
TGCGCCAGCAGCTTGGGTGAGACAGCGAACAATGAGCAGTTCTTC
>.|.|TRBJ1-4|TRBV30
CAWTSPVGQENEKLFF
TGTGCCTGGACCTCCCCGGTGGGGCAGGAGAATGAAAAACTGTTTTTT
>.|.|TRBJ2-2|TRBV11-3
CASSLRTGELFF
TGTGCCAGCAGCTTGCGAACCGGGGAGCTGTTTTTT
>.|.|TRBJ2-7|TRBV6-1
CASPGTGDEQYF
TGTGCCAGTCCGGGCACGGGGGACGAGCAGTACTTC
>.|.|TRBJ2-2|TRBV7-7
CASSLAITANTGELFF
TGTGCTAGCAGCTTAGCTATCACAGCGAACACCGGGGAGCTGTTTTTT
>.|.|TRBJ2-7|TRBV29-1
CSVESKDEQYF
TGCAGCGTTGAATCTAAGGACGAGCAGTACTTC
>.|TRBD1|TRBJ2-7|TRBV5-4
CASSRTGVYEQYF
TGTGCCAGCAGCAGGACAGGGGTCTACGAGCAGTACTTC
>.|TRBD2|TRBJ2-3|TRBV9
CASSVALAGNSTDTQYF
TGTGCCAGCAGCGTAGCTCTAGCGGGGAACAGCACAGATACGCAGTATTTT
>.|.|TRBJ1-1|TRBV11-2
CASREWGGMNTEAFF
TGTGCCAGCAGAGAGTGGGGGGGGATGAACACTGAAGCTTTCTTT
>.|.|TRBJ1-3|TRBV18
CASSPTRHSGNTIYF
TGTGCCAGCTCACCAACCAGACACTCTGGAAACACCATATATTTT
>.|.|TRBJ2-7|TRBV9
CASSPRQDPYEQYF
TGTGCCAGCAGTCCACGACAGGACCCCTACGAGCAGTACTTC
>.|.|TRBJ2-1|TRBV19
CASSGAGYNEQFF
TGTGCCAGTAGTGGAGCCGGATACAATGAGCAGTTCTTC
>.|.|TRBJ1-1|TRBV28
CASRGPNTEAFF
TGTGCCAGCAGAGGGCCGAACACTGAAGCTTTCTTT
>.|.|TRBJ2-3|TRBV7-2
CASSLEGWVTSTDTQYF
TGTGCCAGCAGCTTAGAGGGATGGGTTACTAGCACAGATACGCAGTATTTT
>.|TRBD2|TRBJ2-1|TRBV10-3
CAISDAGLIKAGASWEQFF
TGTGCCATCAGTGATGCCGGACTAATCAAAGCGGGAGCTTCGTGGGAGCAGTTCTTC
>.|TRBD2|TRBJ2-3|TRBV4-1
CASSQRLAGSTDTQYF
TGCGCCAGCAGCCAACGACTAGCGGGTAGCACAGATACGCAGTATTTT
>.|TRBD1|TRBJ2-4|TRBV19
CASSTRGPGAKNIQYF
TGTGCCAGTAGTACCAGGGGGCCTGGGGCCAAAAACATTCAGTACTTC
>.|TRBD2|TRBJ2-7|TRBV5-1
CASSFVSGLAYEQYF
TGCGCCAGCAGCTTTGTTAGCGGACTAGCTTACGAGCAGTACTTC